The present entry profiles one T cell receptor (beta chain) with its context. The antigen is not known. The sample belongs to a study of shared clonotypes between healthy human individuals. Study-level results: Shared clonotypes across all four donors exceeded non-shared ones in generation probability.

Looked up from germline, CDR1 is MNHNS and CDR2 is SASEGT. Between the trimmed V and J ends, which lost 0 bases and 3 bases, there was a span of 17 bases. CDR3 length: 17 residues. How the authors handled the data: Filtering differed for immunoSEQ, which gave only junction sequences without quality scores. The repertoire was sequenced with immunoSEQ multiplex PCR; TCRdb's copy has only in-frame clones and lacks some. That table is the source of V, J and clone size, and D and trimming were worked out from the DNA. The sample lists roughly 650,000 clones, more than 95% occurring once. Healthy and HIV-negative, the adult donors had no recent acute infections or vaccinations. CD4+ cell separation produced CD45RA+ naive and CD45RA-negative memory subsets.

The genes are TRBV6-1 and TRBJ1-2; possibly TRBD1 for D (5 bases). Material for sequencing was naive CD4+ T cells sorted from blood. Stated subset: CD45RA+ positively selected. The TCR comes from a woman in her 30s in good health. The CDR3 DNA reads TGTGCCAGCAGTGAAGCAGGGGCTATATCCCTCGACTATGGCTACACCTTC. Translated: CASSEAGAISLDYGYTF.